This is a list of T cell receptor beta chains from one sample in a study of blood T cell repertoires in COVID-19. Only in-frame clones appear in the TCRdb table, and some are missing; sequencing was by immunoSEQ multiplex PCR. The table shows 15,000 to 16,000 clones, with under 85% occurring only once. The sample comprised peripheral blood. These receptors all stem from a man in his 70s with active or convalescent COVID-19. Both conserved end residues are part of each CDR3. The D gene is left open where the match is weak. Size is stated for part of the rows, as once, few or many counts, or as a class when the clone is expanded.

V gene,clone size,J gene,D gene,CDR3 protein,CDR3 DNA
TRBV30,.,TRBJ1-1,.,CAWSVGSTGSTEAFF,TGTGCCTGGAGTGTCGGATCCACAGGGTCTACTGAAGCTTTCTTT
TRBV2,.,TRBJ2-7,.,CASGGLYEQYF,TGTGCCAGCGGGGGACTCTACGAGCAGTACTTC
TRBV3-1/TRBV3-2,.,TRBJ2-3,.,CASSHSGSADTQYF,TGTGCCAGCAGCCATTCAGGGTCCGCAGATACGCAGTATTTT
TRBV19,.,TRBJ2-2,.,CASSIPRLQGLDTGELFF,TGTGCCAGTAGTATTCCAAGGTTGCAGGGCCTTGACACCGGGGAGCTGTTTTTT
TRBV3-1/TRBV3-2,.,TRBJ2-3,.,CASSQDLQGKTDTQYF,TGTGCCAGCAGCCAAGATTTGCAGGGAAAGACAGATACGCAGTATTTT
TRBV30,.,TRBJ1-2,TRBD1,CAWLDRANYGYTF,TGTGCCTGGTTGGACAGGGCGAACTATGGCTACACCTTC
TRBV2,once,TRBJ1-5,.,CASSEGGSGQPQHF,TGTGCCAGCAGTGAAGGGGGAAGCGGACAGCCCCAGCATTTT
TRBV2,.,TRBJ2-1,.,CASRKWGVSYNEQFF,TGTGCCAGCAGGAAGTGGGGGGTCTCCTACAATGAGCAGTTCTTC
TRBV13,few,TRBJ2-3,TRBD2,CASGLAGGQNTQYF,TGTGCCAGCGGACTAGCGGGGGGGCAAAATACGCAGTATTTT
TRBV27,.,TRBJ2-3,.,CASSVAPALVITDTQYF,TGTGCCAGCAGCGTGGCCCCCGCACTAGTTATCACAGATACGCAGTATTTT
TRBV3-1/TRBV3-2,.,TRBJ1-2,.,CASSQTGRGGYTF,TGTGCCAGCAGCCAAACAGGGAGGGGTGGCTACACCTTC
TRBV3-1/TRBV3-2,.,TRBJ2-5,.,CASSQFLGAQETQYF,TGTGCCAGCAGCCAATTTCTGGGGGCCCAAGAGACCCAGTACTTC
TRBV4-1,.,TRBJ2-3,TRBD2,CASSQGLAGASADTQYF,TGCGCCAGCAGCCAAGGGCTAGCGGGAGCTTCAGCAGATACGCAGTATTTT
TRBV7-2,.,TRBJ2-2,TRBD2,CASSLRFGGGVGTGELFF,TGTGCCAGCAGCTTAAGATTCGGCGGGGGGGTGGGCACCGGGGAGCTGTTTTTT
TRBV5-1,.,TRBJ2-1,.,CASSRTPQEGNEQFF,TGCGCCAGCAGCCGAACTCCCCAGGAGGGCAATGAGCAGTTCTTC
TRBV28,.,TRBJ1-2,.,CASKTQGGPNYGYTF,TGTGCCAGCAAAACCCAGGGCGGCCCTAACTATGGCTACACCTTC
TRBV7-9,.,TRBJ2-2,.,CASSFYRNLLSGELFF,TGTGCCAGCAGCTTTTACAGGAACTTATTATCCGGGGAGCTGTTTTTT
TRBV4-2,few,TRBJ2-1,TRBD2,CASSYLAGGLGEQFF,TGTGCCAGCAGTTACCTGGCGGGGGGGCTGGGTGAGCAGTTCTTC
TRBV5-1,.,TRBJ1-5,.,CASSPTALGSNQPQHF,TGCGCCAGCAGCCCGACAGCCCTGGGTAGCAATCAGCCCCAGCATTTT
TRBV7-3,.,TRBJ2-1,TRBD2,CASSSGLEREQFF,TGTGCCAGCAGCTCGGGACTAGAGAGGGAGCAGTTCTTC
TRBV2,.,TRBJ1-1,.,CASSVGDRAFF,TGTGCCAGCAGTGTGGGAGATCGAGCTTTCTTT
TRBV6-2/TRBV6-3,.,TRBJ1-4,TRBD1,CASSSMTGNEKLFF,TGTGCCAGCAGCTCCATGACAGGGAATGAAAAACTGTTTTTT
TRBV20-1,once,TRBJ1-2,.,CSARQGYTF,TGCAGTGCGAGACAGGGCTACACCTTC
TRBV20-1,.,TRBJ1-6,.,CSASQSPSFHYNSPLHF,TGCAGTGCTAGTCAGTCCCCATCATTCCACTATAATTCACCCCTCCACTTT
TRBV7-2,.,TRBJ2-1,TRBD2,CASSLGAGGVDEQFF,TGTGCCAGCAGCTTAGGGGCGGGGGGCGTCGATGAGCAGTTCTTC
TRBV19,.,TRBJ1-1,.,CASCPGTGRDTEAFF,TGTGCCAGCTGCCCTGGGACTGGGAGGGACACTGAAGCTTTCTTT
TRBV5-1,.,TRBJ1-4,.,CASSLVSGGEKLFF,TGCGCCAGCAGCTTGGTTTCGGGTGGTGAAAAACTGTTTTTT
TRBV5-1,few,TRBJ2-7,TRBD2,CASSPSGGGRKEQYF,TGCGCCAGCAGCCCATCGGGGGGCGGGAGGAAAGAGCAGTACTTC
TRBV6-2/TRBV6-3,.,TRBJ1-2,.,CASSSPDRNNYGYTF,TGTGCCAGCAGTTCTCCGGACAGAAATAACTATGGCTACACCTTC
TRBV23-1,.,TRBJ2-1,.,CASSQYGLNEQFF,TGCGCCAGCAGTCAATACGGACTAAATGAGCAGTTCTTC
TRBV19,.,TRBJ2-3,TRBD2,CASSLTAGGRDTQYF,TGTGCCAGTAGTTTAACAGCGGGGGGGCGAGATACGCAGTATTTT
TRBV7-2,.,TRBJ1-2,TRBD1,CASSLLPNRDREGYGYTF,TGTGCCAGCAGCTTACTTCCCAACCGGGACAGGGAAGGCTATGGCTACACCTTC
TRBV27,few,TRBJ2-1,.,CASSGQGLYNEQFF,TGTGCCAGCAGTGGGCAGGGACTCTACAATGAGCAGTTCTTC
TRBV6-4,.,TRBJ1-2,.,CASSYSGEVGYTF,TGTGCCAGCAGTTACTCAGGGGAGGTTGGCTACACCTTC
TRBV28,few,TRBJ2-4,TRBD1,CASSPTPTGNIQYF,TGTGCCAGCAGTCCAACCCCGACAGGGAACATTCAGTACTTC
TRBV7-2,.,TRBJ1-6,TRBD1,CASSPPPGTGNSPLHF,TGTGCCAGCAGCCCACCCCCCGGGACAGGGAATTCACCCCTCCACTTT
TRBV7-9,.,TRBJ2-1,.,CASSRIPQLNRGSYNEQFF,TGTGCCAGCAGCCGGATACCGCAGTTGAATAGGGGGTCCTACAATGAGCAGTTCTTC
TRBV28,once,TRBJ1-1,.,CASSLGDLLVNTEAFF,TGTGCCAGCAGTTTGGGAGATCTATTAGTCAACACTGAAGCTTTCTTT
TRBV19,.,TRBJ2-5,.,CASSTPGHKETQYF,TGTGCCAGTAGTACCCCAGGACATAAAGAGACCCAGTACTTC
TRBV4-1,.,TRBJ1-1,TRBD1,CASSQEDRGRRAFF,TGCGCCAGCAGCCAAGAAGACAGGGGACGCAGAGCTTTCTTT
TRBV6-5,.,TRBJ1-6,.,CASSINPVINSPLHF,TGTGCCAGCAGTATAAACCCAGTTATAAATTCACCCCTCCACTTT
TRBV4-2,few,TRBJ1-2,TRBD1,CASSQDYGTANYGYTF,TGTGCCAGCAGCCAAGATTACGGGACAGCTAACTATGGCTACACCTTC